Below, 21 T cell receptor beta chains from the same sample are listed, as sequenced in a study of cytomegalovirus exposure and HLA in healthy donors. The PCR employed 60 Vbeta primers together with 13 Jbeta primers. Assay: immunoSEQ multiplex PCR; the TCRdb copy retains only in-frame clones and omits some. The sample records roughly 190,000 clones, 70% to 80% being singletons. Sequencing was carried out using PBMCs. The receptor set was obtained from a woman aged 30 to 39 in good health and CMV-seropositive.

This clone has only one observation. V and J are TRBV18 and TRBJ1-5; possibly TRBD1 for D (6 bases). CDR1 and CDR2 (germline): KGHSH, LQKENI. The CDR3 covers 13 residues. The ends were cut back, 4 bases at V and 6 bases at J, with 10 bases in the middle. The CDR3 nucleotides read TGTGCCAGCTCACTCAGGGGTGGTCAGCCCCAGCATTTT. It is translated as CASSLRGGQPQHF. Filled out from reference TRBV18 and TRBJ1-5, the complete variable domain reads NAGVMQNPRHLVRRRGQEARLRCSPMKGHSHVYWYRQLPEEGLKFMVYLQKENIIDESGMPKERFSAEFPKEGPSILRIQQVVRGDSAAYFCASSLRGGQPQHFGDGTRLSIL.

A few counts support this clone. This CDR3 is also generated by other DNA sequences in the sample. CDR3 region: CASSYTGGTEAFF. The CDR3 nucleotides are TGTGCCAGCAGCTATACAGGGGGCACTGAAGCTTTCTTT. J is TRBJ1-1 and V is TRBV9, with 8 positions matching TRBD1. Germline V CDR1 and CDR2: SGDLS, YYNGEE. Trimming at V came to 4 bases and at J to 4 bases, leaving 3 bases not matched to a gene. CDR3 size: 13 residues. The variable domain in full, completed from reference TRBV9 and TRBJ1-1, reads DSGVTQTPKHLITATGQRVTLRCSPRSGDLSVYWYQQSLDQGLQFLIQYYNGEERAKGNILERFSAQQFPDLHSELNLSSLELGDSALYFCASSYTGGTEAFFGQGTRLTVV.

The CDR3 DNA follows: TGTGCCAGCAGTCAGCCGGGAGCAGATACGCAGTATTTT. It yields the protein CASSQPGADTQYF. The chain recombines TRBV5-6 with TRBJ2-3; a weak D match, TRBD2 (6 bases). In germline, CDR1 is SGHDT, CDR2 YYEEEE. Deletions cut 5 bases from V and 4 bases from J, with 11 bases between. CDR3 length: 13 amino acids.

The chain links TRBV28 to TRBJ1-5; a weak D match, TRBD1 (5 bases). The germline CDR1 and CDR2 sequences are MDHEN and SYDVKM. The CDR3 is made up of 14 amino acids. V lost 5 bases to trimming and J lost 6 bases, with 14 bases between them. In DNA, the CDR3 is TGTGCCAGCAGTCTCGGGGGGTCCGGTCAGCCCCAGCATTTT. This sequence encodes CASSLGGSGQPQHF.

This chain uses TRBV28 with TRBJ2-5, with D unresolved. Trimming removed 6 bases from V and 1 base from J, with 6 bases in between. Looked up from germline, CDR1 is MDHEN and CDR2 is SYDVKM. This CDR3 is built from 12 residues. CDR3 bases: TGTGCCAGCAGCTCTTTCCAAGAGACCCAGTACTTC. Translated: CASSSFQETQYF.

This sequence joins TRBV6-6 and TRBJ2-5; no definite D call. V was cut by 4 bases and J by 3 bases, with 12 bases left in between. CDR3 length equals 14 residues. CDR1 and CDR2 (germline): MNHNY, SVGAGI (reference sequence). The CDR3 protein is CASSWSTAEETQYF. The CDR3 nucleotides read TGTGCCAGCAGTTGGAGCACCGCCGAAGAGACCCAGTACTTC.

V is TRBV7-3 and J is TRBJ2-3; 10 bases map to TRBD2. Germline CDR1 reads SGHTA; CDR2 reads FQGTGA. The trim removed 1 base at V and 12 bases at J, leaving 4 bases unmatched. This CDR3 is 13 amino acids long. DNA of the CDR3: TGTGCCAGCAGCTTAAGGCGGACTAGCGGACAGTATTTT. Protein sequence: CASSLRRTSGQYF. Using reference TRBV7-3 and TRBJ2-3 for the parts outside the CDR3, the full variable domain is GAGVSQTPSNKVTEKGKYVELRCDPISGHTALYWYRQSLGQGPEFLIYFQGTGAADDSGLPNDRFFAVRPEGSVSTLKIQRTERGDSAVYLCASSLRRTSGQYFGPGTRLTVL.

With respect to this clone: Other DNA variants within this sample encode the same CDR3. The CDR3 loop is CASSSDRGNTEAFF. The CDR3 coding sequence is TGCGCCAGCAGCTCGGATAGGGGGAACACTGAAGCTTTCTTT. The rearrangement joins TRBV5-1 to TRBJ1-1; possible D gene TRBD1, 5 bases. Germline values: CDR1 SGHRS, CDR2 YFSETQ. This CDR3 spans 14 amino acids. The V gene lost 3 bases and the J gene lost 1 base, with 10 bases spanning the gap.

V gene TRBV28 combines with J gene TRBJ2-3; no clear D gene. V was shortened by 6 bases and J by 3 bases, with 7 bases between the two germline ends. Per germline, CDR1 MDHEN and CDR2 SYDVKM. This CDR3 has 12 residues. The CDR3 is CASSLLTDTQYF. CDR3 coding DNA: TGTGCCAGCAGCCTCCTTACAGATACGCAGTATTTT.

The chain has TRBV2 and TRBJ2-2, with D tentatively TRBD2 (5 bases). The germline CDR1 and CDR2 sequences are SNHLY and FYNNEI. The V and J ends lost 3 bases and 9 bases respectively, with 8 bases between them. CDR3 length: 12 amino acids. CDR3 bases: TGTGCCAGCAGTGAGGAGGTTAGGGAGCTGTTTTTT. Amino acids: CASSEEVRELFF.

The chain links TRBV28 to TRBJ2-1; maybe TRBD1 (6 bases). The V end lost 3 bases, the J end lost 12 bases, and 12 bases lay between the germline ends. Germline assignment: CDR1 MDHEN and CDR2 SYDVKM. CDR3 size: 12 residues. CDR3 sequence reads: CASSLLDSRQFF. DNA for the CDR3: TGTGCCAGCAGTTTGTTGGACAGTAGGCAGTTCTTC.

The genes are TRBV11-1 and TRBJ2-1; TRBD2 might be the D (5 bases). CDR1 and CDR2 (germline): SGHAT, FQDESV (reference sequence). V was cut by 0 bases and J by 1 base, with 16 bases left in between. CDR3 length: 18 amino acids. The CDR3 DNA follows: TGTGCCAGCAGCTTAGCGCCCAGCGGCTACCTGTCCTACAATGAGCAGTTCTTC. Its protein product is CASSLAPSGYLSYNEQFF.

The J gene is TRBJ1-3, the V gene TRBV15; 9 bases are a match to TRBD1. The germline V gene encodes CDR1 LNHNV and CDR2 YYDKDF (reference sequence). The length of the CDR3 is 15 residues. V shed 4 bases and J 4 bases; nucleotides not matched to a gene: 5. The CDR3 DNA sequence: TGTGCCACCAGCAATGACAGGGGGACAGGAAACACCATATATTTT. This gives the protein CATSNDRGTGNTIYF.

The V call is TRBV27, the J call TRBJ2-7, with 11 bases matching TRBD2. The CDR3 contains 18 residues. Germline V gene sequence: CDR1 MNHEY, CDR2 SMNVEV (reference sequence). V was pared by 2 bases and J by 3 bases, with 12 bases of the junction left unmatched. In nucleotides, the CDR3 is TGTGCCAGCAGTTTAAGGTATAGCGGGGGGGGACTCCACTACGAGCAGTACTTC. This sequence encodes CASSLRYSGGGLHYEQYF.

This chain connects TRBV10-1 to TRBJ1-3; 9 bases match TRBD1. Looked up from germline, CDR1 is WNHNN and CDR2 is SYGVQD (reference sequence). V dropped 11 bases and J dropped 4; count of bases not matched to a gene: 21. The CDR3 extends over 18 amino acids. Here the CDR3 reads CAGQRGQGITSTGNTIYF. In nucleotides, the CDR3 is TGCGCCGGACAAAGGGGACAGGGCATTACTTCGACAGGAAACACCATATATTTT.

The rearrangement uses TRBV7-9 and TRBJ1-5; TRBD1 matches at 7 bases. With 5 bases clipped from V and 0 bases from J, the junction kept 4 bases outside the gene matches. This CDR3 has 15 residues. Germline CDR1 and CDR2: SEHNR and FQNEAQ (reference sequence). The CDR3 DNA follows: TGTGCCAGCAGCACGGGACAGACTAGCAATCAGCCCCAGCATTTT. Amino acids: CASSTGQTSNQPQHF.

The genes are TRBV11-2 and TRBJ1-2; D may be TRBD1 (5 bases). The CDR3 length is 12 residues. Trimming took 5 bases from V and 1 from J, leaving 5 bases between them. Looked up from germline, CDR1 is SGHAT and CDR2 is FQNNGV. Written as DNA, the CDR3 is TGTGCCAGCAGCGACAGTAACTATGGCTACACCTTC. Protein product: CASSDSNYGYTF.

J is TRBJ2-1 and V is TRBV9; D perhaps matches TRBD2 (6 bases). Trimming shortened V by 0 bases and J by 3 bases, and 10 bases separated the two germline ends. This CDR3 is 15 amino acids long. Per germline, CDR1 SGDLS and CDR2 YYNGEE. The CDR3 sequence: CASSVDSGRYNEQFF. The CDR3 DNA reads as TGTGCCAGCAGCGTAGACAGCGGGCGCTACAATGAGCAGTTCTTC. The complete variable domain, with remaining parts taken from reference TRBV9 and TRBJ2-1, reads DSGVTQTPKHLITATGQRVTLRCSPRSGDLSVYWYQQSLDQGLQFLIQYYNGEERAKGNILERFSAQQFPDLHSELNLSSLELGDSALYFCASSVDSGRYNEQFFGPGTRLTVL.

This clone was observed once. The chain links TRBV28 to TRBJ2-1; D possibly corresponds to TRBD2 (6 bases). Trimming took off 0 bases at V and 2 bases at J, with 8 bases between the two ends. The CDR3 is 15 residues long. Germline lookup yields CDR1 MDHEN and CDR2 SYDVKM. This CDR3 is CASSLWGGAYNEQFF. The CDR3 DNA sequence: TGTGCCAGCAGTTTATGGGGGGGAGCCTACAATGAGCAGTTCTTC.

This rearrangement joins TRBV7-2 to TRBJ2-3, with 8 nucleotides matching TRBD2. The J segment lost 3 bases and the V segment lost 5 bases, leaving 10 bases of the junction unmatched. From germline, CDR1 is SGHTA and CDR2 FQGNSA. The CDR3 runs to 16 residues. This CDR3 is CASSTFGRGQTDTQYF. The CDR3 DNA reads TGTGCCAGCAGCACCTTCGGGAGGGGTCAAACAGATACGCAGTATTTT.

This clone was seen only once. The rearrangement uses TRBV20-1 and TRBJ1-1, with unresolved D. With 5 bases removed from V and 1 base from J, the gap between germline ends came to 5 bases. This CDR3 is 11 amino acids long. Germline CDR1 and CDR2: DFQATT and SNEGSKA (reference sequence). CDR3: CSASGNTEAFF. The CDR3 DNA reads TGCAGTGCTTCGGGGAACACTGAAGCTTTCTTT.